This T cell receptor beta chain was documented in a study of blood T cell repertoires in COVID-19. On the study more broadly: The United States, Italy and Spain were the sources of the acute and convalescent COVID-19 samples.

Original methodology: The assay estimated nucleated cells by amplifying reference gene primers. The repertoire was sequenced with immunoSEQ multiplex PCR; TCRdb's copy has only in-frame clones and lacks some. V and J calls and clone size follow that table, whereas D and trimming were derived from the DNA. The sample lists about 230,000 clones, about 79% occurring once. This clone was seen just once. At the DNA level, this CDR3 is encoded by other sequences in the same sample as well. The CDR3 has 14 amino acids. The ends were cut back, 0 bases at V and 0 bases at J, with 7 bases in the middle. Looked up from germline, CDR1 is SGHRS and CDR2 is YFSETQ.

The rearrangement joins TRBV5-1 to TRBJ2-7; D may be TRBD2 (6 bases). Material: peripheral blood. This clonotype originated in a man aged 40-50 years who had recovered from COVID-19. The DNA of the CDR3 is TGCGCCAGCAGCTTGGTGGGAGGCTCCTACGAGCAGTACTTC. It codes for CASSLVGGSYEQYF.